This TCR beta chain derives from a study of vaccination effects on CD4 cells after COVID-19. Across the whole study: Samples collected post-vaccine were obtained a median of 72 days after the second dose.

In its sample, this clone was seen a few times. The antigen is undetermined. When nine to ten days of culture had elapsed, CD4+ T cells were isolated. It was two doses of either the BNT162b2 or mRNA-1273 vaccine that participants received. Vaccine recipients, nucleocapsid antibody negative, had no prior SARS-CoV-2 infection. Clones were read by immunoSEQ multiplex PCR, and TCRdb kept only the in-frame ones, dropping some. The data show tens of thousands of clones, with roughly 80% seen just once and 2% to 3% held by the top ten. Here the sequenced sample was CD4+ T cells from PBMCs cultured without peptide, taken after COVID-19 vaccination. The TCR sequence derives from a human donor who received a COVID-19 vaccine.

The DNA for the CDR3 is TGCGCCAGCAGCTTGGATACGCGGGGGGGCGCCAACTATGGCTACACCTTC. Amino acid sequence: CASSLDTRGGANYGYTF. The V call is TRBV5-1, the J call TRBJ1-2, with D perhaps TRBD1 (6 bases). The CDR3 extends over 17 amino acids. From germline, CDR1 is SGHRS and CDR2 YFSETQ. Trimming stripped 0 bases from V and 2 bases from J, with 17 bases between.